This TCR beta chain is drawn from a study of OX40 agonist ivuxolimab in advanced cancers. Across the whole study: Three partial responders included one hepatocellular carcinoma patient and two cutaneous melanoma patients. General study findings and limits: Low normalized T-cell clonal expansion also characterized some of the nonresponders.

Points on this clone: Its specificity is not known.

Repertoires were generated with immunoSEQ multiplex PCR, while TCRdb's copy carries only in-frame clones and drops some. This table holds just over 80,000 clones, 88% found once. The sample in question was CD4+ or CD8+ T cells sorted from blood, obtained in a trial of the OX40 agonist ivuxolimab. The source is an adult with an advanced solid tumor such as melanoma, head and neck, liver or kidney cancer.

Here the CDR3 DNA reads TGTGCCAGTAGTCCCATCGGCAGGGGACAGGGGTTTTTCGGAAGCGCCGGGGAGCTGTTTTTT. Translating it yields CASSPIGRGQGFFGSAGELFF. The gene calls are TRBV19 and TRBJ2-2, with TRBD1 identical over 10 bases. CDR3 length equals 21 residues. Trimming removed 5 bases from V and 6 bases from J; junction bases left unmatched: 24. The germline CDR1 and CDR2 sequences are LNHDA and SQIVND (reference sequence).